This T cell receptor beta chain was identified during a study of blood T cell repertoires in COVID-19. TCRdb keeps only in-frame clones here, not all; method: immunoSEQ multiplex PCR. This sample has about 150,000 clones, with 90% found just once. CDR1 and CDR2 from the germline V gene are ENHRY and SYGVKD. Trimming took 3 bases from V and 10 from J; bases not matched to a gene: 12. This CDR3 is 16 amino acids long. Sequencing used peripheral blood. The sequence was collected from a middle-aged man with acute or convalescent COVID-19. This chain joins TRBV10-3 and TRBJ2-1; 10 bases fit TRBD2. This CDR3 is CAISERAASGRGEQFF. The CDR3 nucleotides read TGTGCCATCAGTGAAAGGGCGGCTAGCGGGAGAGGAGAGCAGTTCTTC.